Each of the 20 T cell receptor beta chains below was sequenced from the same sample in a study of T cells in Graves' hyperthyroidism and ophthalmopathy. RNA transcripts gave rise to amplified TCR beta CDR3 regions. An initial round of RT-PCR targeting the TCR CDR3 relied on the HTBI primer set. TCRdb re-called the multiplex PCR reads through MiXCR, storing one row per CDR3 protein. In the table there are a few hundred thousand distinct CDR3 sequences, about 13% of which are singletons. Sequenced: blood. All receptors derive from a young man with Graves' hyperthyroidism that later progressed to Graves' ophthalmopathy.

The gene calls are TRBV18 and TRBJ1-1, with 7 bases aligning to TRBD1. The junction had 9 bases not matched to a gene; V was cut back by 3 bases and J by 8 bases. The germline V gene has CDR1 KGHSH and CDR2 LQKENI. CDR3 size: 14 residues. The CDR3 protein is CASSPPGGVGEAFF. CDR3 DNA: TGTGCCAGCTCACCCCCAGGGGGGGTGGGAGAAGCTTTCTTT.

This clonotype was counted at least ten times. This chain's CDR3 is CASNLRGRANEKLFF. CDR3 nucleotide sequence: TGTGCCAGCAACCTACGAGGGAGGGCTAATGAAAAACTGTTTTTT. The chain uses TRBV27 and TRBJ1-4, with D unclear. Germline V gives CDR1 MNHEY, CDR2 SMNVEV (reference sequence). V lost 7 bases to trimming and J lost 3 bases, with 15 bases between them. This CDR3 contains 15 residues.

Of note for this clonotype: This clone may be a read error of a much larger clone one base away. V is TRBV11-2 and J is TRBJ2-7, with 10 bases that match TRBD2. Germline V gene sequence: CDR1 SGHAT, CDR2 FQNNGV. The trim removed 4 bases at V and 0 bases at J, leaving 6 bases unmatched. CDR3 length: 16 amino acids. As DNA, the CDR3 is TGTGCCAGCAGCTCCATTAGCGGGGGGAGCTCCTACGAGCAGTACTTC. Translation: CASSSISGGSSYEQYF.

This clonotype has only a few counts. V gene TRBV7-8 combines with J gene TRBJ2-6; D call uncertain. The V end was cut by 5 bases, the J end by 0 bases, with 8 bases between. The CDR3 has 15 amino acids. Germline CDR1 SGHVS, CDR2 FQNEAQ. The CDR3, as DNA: TGTGCCAGCAGCACGACACCCTCTGGGGCCAACGTCCTGACTTTC. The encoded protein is CASSTTPSGANVLTF.

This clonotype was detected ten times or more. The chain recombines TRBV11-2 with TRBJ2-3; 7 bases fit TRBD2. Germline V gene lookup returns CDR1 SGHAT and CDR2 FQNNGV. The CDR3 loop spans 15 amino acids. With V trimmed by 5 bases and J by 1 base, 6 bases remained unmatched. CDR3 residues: CASSVNAGGTDTQYF. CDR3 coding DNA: TGTGCCAGCAGCGTAAATGCGGGGGGCACAGATACGCAGTATTTT.

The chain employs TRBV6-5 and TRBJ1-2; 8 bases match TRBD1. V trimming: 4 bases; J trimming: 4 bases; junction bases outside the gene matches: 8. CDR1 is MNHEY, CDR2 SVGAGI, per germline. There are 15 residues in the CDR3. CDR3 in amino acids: CASSLVTGASYGYTF. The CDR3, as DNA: TGTGCCAGCAGTTTAGTGACAGGGGCCAGCTATGGCTACACCTTC.

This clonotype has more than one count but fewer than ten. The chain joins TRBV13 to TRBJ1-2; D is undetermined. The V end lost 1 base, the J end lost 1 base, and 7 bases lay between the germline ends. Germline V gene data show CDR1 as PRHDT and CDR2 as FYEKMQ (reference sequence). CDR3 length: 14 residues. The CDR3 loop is CASSLAEGNYGYTF. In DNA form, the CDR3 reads TGTGCCAGCAGCTTAGCGGAGGGTAACTATGGCTACACCTTC.

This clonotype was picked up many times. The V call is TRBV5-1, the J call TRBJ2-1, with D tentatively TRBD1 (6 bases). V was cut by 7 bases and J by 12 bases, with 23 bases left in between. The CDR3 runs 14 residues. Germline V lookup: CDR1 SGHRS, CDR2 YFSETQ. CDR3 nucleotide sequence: TGCGCCAGCCACTCGGACAGTCCGCTGGTGGGGCAGTTCTTC. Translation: CASHSDSPLVGQFF.

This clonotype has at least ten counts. As DNA, the CDR3 is TGTGCCAGCAGCTTAGATCGGGATAGAAAACTGTTTTTT. It translates to CASSLDRDRKLFF. The chain employs TRBV11-3 and TRBJ1-4; unclear D gene. Germline CDR1 is SGHNT and CDR2 is YENEEA. The CDR3 consists of 13 residues. V shed 0 bases and J shed 10 bases, with 9 bases lying between them.

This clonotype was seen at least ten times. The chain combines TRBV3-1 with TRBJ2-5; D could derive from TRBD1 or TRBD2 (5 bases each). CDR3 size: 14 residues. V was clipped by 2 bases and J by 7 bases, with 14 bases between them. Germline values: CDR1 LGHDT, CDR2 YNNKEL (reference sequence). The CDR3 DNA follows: TGTGCCAGCAGCCAACGCAGGGACCCGGGGACCCAGTACTTC. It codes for CASSQRRDPGTQYF.

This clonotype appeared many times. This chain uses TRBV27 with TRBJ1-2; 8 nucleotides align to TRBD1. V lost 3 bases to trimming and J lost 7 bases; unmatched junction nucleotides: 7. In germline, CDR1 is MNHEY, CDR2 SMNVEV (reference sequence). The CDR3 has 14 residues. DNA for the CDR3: TGTGCCAGCAGTTTGAGGCAGGGGGCGCGTGGCTACACCTTC. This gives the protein CASSLRQGARGYTF.

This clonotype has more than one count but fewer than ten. The CDR3 DNA is TGTGCCAGCAGTCCTTCACATAGCAATCAGCCCCAGCATTTT. It translates to CASSPSHSNQPQHF. This chain joins TRBV12-3 or TRBV12-4 and TRBJ1-5; D is unresolved. V lost 5 bases and J 0 bases, leaving 8 bases between the germline ends. The CDR3 has 14 amino acids.

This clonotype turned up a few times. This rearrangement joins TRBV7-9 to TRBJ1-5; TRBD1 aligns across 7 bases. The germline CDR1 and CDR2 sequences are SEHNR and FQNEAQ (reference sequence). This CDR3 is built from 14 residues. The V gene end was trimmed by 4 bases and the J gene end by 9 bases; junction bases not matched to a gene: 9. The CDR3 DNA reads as TGTGCCAGCAGCTCGACAGGGATATCGTGGCCCCAGCATTTT. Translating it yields CASSSTGISWPQHF.

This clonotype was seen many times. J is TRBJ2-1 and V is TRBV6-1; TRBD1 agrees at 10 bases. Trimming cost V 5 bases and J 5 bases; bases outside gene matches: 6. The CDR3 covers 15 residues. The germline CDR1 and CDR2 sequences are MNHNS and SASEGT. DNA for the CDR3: TGTGCCAGCAGTTGGGGACAGGGGACAAACAATGAGCAGTTCTTC. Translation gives CASSWGQGTNNEQFF.

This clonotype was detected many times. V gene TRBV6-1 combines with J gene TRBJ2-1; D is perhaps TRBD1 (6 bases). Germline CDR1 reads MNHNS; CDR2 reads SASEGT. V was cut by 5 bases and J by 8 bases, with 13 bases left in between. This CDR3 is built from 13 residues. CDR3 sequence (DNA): TGTGCCAGCAGTCCACGCAGGGGACATGAGCAGTTCTTC. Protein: CASSPRRGHEQFF.

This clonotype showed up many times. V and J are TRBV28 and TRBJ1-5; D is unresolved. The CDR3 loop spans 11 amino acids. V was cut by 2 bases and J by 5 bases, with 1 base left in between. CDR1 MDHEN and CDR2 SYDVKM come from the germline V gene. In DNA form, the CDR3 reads TGTGCCAGCAGTTTAGATCAGCCCCAGCATTTT. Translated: CASSLDQPQHF.

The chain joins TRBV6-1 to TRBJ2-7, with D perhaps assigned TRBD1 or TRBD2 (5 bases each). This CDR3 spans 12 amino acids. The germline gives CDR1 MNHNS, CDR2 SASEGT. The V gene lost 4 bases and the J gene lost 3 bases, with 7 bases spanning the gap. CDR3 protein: CASSGGRYEQYF. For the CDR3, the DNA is TGTGCCAGCAGTGGGGGACGCTACGAGCAGTACTTC.

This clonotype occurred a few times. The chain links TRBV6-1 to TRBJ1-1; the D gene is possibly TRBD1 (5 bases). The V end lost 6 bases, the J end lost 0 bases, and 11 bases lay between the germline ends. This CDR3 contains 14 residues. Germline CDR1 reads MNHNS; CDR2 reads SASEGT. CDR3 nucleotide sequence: TGTGCCAGCAGGTCAGGGACGGTGAACACTGAAGCTTTCTTT. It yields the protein CASRSGTVNTEAFF.

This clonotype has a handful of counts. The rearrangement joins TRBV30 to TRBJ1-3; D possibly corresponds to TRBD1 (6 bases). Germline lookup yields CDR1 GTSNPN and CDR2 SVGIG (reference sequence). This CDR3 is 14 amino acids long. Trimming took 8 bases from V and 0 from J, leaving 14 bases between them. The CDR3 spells CAQIRGGSGNTIYF. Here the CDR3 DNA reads TGTGCCCAAATCAGGGGAGGCTCTGGAAACACCATATATTTT.

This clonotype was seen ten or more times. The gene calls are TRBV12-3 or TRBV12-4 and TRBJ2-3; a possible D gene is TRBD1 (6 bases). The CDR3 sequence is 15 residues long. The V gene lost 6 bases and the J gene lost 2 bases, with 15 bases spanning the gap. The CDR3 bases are TGTGCCAGCAGGAACCGGGACACTTCCACAGATACGCAGTATTTT. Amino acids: CASRNRDTSTDTQYF.